At least ten counts were recorded for the clone carrying this T cell receptor beta chain. This sample was taken from a study of regulatory T cells in long-lasting Graves disease. This CDR3 contains 13 residues. The V end lost 2 bases, the J end lost 6 bases, and 9 bases lay between the germline ends. CDR1 is SGHDN and CDR2 is FVKESK in the germline V gene. Building of the TCR beta libraries involved iRepertoire HTBI primers and Arm-PCR of CDR3 regions. In TCRdb, the multiplex PCR reads were re-called with MiXCR into one record per CDR3 protein. The sample includes around 480,000 distinct CDR3 sequences, more than 15% seen only once; the top ten take around 25%. Time point of the sample: newly diagnosed GD, antithyroid drugs for less than 3 months. PBMCs provided the RNA from which the TCR library was made. These data also featured in a second study, about T cells in Graves' hyperthyroidism and ophthalmopathy. That work contributes: A 13 V-J signature model discriminated ophthalmopathy versus stable hyperthyroidism.

The receptor comes from a middle-aged woman with Graves disease. Sequencing was performed on peripheral blood mononuclear cells (PBMCs), taken at new diagnosis, from a patient treated with antithyroid drugs. J is TRBJ2-3 and V is TRBV14; D ambiguous. For the CDR3, the DNA is TGTGCCAGCAGCCAAACATTAACCGATACGCAGTATTTT. Translating it yields CASSQTLTDTQYF.